This T cell receptor (beta chain) was obtained from a study of CXCR3-negative and CXCR3-positive naive CD8 T cells. Study as a whole: Around 140 million TRB reads were obtained overall (about 1.5 +/- 0.3 million per library). Study-level points and caveats: Partially decreased CXCR3 expression was recorded after cryopreservation, and fresh PBMCs were used in most assays. Naive subsets did not differ in surface CD5, and the authors estimated TCR strength using properties of the TRB CDR3. Both naive subsets had comparably high diversity; memory CD8+ cells much lower.

The CDR3 length is 13 residues. Germline lookup yields CDR1 SGHAT and CDR2 FQNNGV. All TRB cDNA libraries came from 5' RACE performed with UMI labels. TCRdb re-analyzed the 5' RACE reads; it lists each CDR3 protein once, without DNA. This listing includes 70,000 to 95,000 distinct CDR3 sequences. About this clonotype itself: Antigen specificity is unknown.

This clonotype was sampled from a human donor in good health. Some clones in this sample may be carry-over from other donors' samples. The chain uses TRBV11-2 and TRBJ2-7. Sequencing was performed on naive CXCR3- CD8+ T cells from blood. The subset is: CD45RO-CCR7+CD27+CD95- naive CD8+ T cells lacking CXCR3 (TNR3-). The CDR3 protein is CASSGDTGSEQYF.